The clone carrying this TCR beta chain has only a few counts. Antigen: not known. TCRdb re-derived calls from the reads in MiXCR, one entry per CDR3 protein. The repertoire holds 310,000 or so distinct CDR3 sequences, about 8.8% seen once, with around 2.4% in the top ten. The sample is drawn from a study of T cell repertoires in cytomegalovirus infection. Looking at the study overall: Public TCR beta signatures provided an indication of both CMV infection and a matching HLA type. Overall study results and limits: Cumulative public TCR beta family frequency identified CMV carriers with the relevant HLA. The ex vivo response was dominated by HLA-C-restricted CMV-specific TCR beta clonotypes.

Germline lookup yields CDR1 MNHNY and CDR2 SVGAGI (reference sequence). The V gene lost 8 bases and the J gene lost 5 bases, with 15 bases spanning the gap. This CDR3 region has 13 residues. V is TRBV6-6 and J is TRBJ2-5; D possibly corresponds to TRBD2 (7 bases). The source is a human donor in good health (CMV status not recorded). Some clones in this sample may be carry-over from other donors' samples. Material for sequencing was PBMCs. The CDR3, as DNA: TGTGCCAGCCAAAGGGGGGGCCAGGAGACCCAGTACTTC. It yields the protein CASQRGGQETQYF.